The next 21 T cell receptor beta chains were all read from a single sample in a study of T cell responses to AZD1222 COVID-19 vaccine (dated by TCRdb to about 2021). The time point label on this specimen signifies: baseline before first vaccination. To prepare the library, the immunoSEQ multiplex PCR assay was applied. TCRdb stores this immuneACCESS table with in-frame sequences only. Part of the clones is absent; in the studies checked, under half of the shortfall reflects unresolved V genes, and no reason is known for the rest. The table for this sample lists about 140,000 clones; around nine tenths of them were counted only once. The ten largest clones add up to around 3.3% of the sample. Sequences were derived from peripheral blood, sampled on day 0 of AZD1222 vaccination. The receptors shown here come from an adult in good health.

The chain has TRBV19 and TRBJ2-1, with TRBD2 identical over 7 bases. CDR1 is LNHDA, CDR2 SQIVND, per germline (reference sequence). The ends lost 9 bases at V and 6 bases at J; junction bases unmatched: 14. This CDR3 region has 15 residues. CDR3 DNA: TGTGCCAGCCTTGAGAGACGGACTAGTTTCAATGAGCAGTTCTTC. Translated, it gives CASLERRTSFNEQFF. The full variable domain, with the rest looked up from reference TRBV19 and TRBJ2-1, is DGGITQSPKYLFRKEGQNVTLSCEQNLNHDAMYWYRQDPGQGLRLIYYSQIVNDFQKGDIAEGYSVSREKKESFPLTVTSAQKNPTAFYLCASLERRTSFNEQFFGPGTRLTVL.

J is TRBJ1-5 and V is TRBV6-6; 10 bases are a match to TRBD1. J was trimmed by 3 bases and V by 2 bases; bases with no gene match: 4. Germline-derived CDR1 and CDR2 are MNHNY and SVGAGI (reference sequence). This CDR3 has 16 residues. CDR3 DNA: TGTGCCAGCAGTTACGAGGGACAGGGGCCCAATCAGCCCCAGCATTTT. Translated, it gives CASSYEGQGPNQPQHF.

This rearrangement joins TRBV27 to TRBJ2-2, with 14 positions matching TRBD2. The CDR3 covers 17 residues. V lost 5 bases to trimming and J lost 7 bases; unmatched junction nucleotides: 9. Germline loops: CDR1 MNHEY, CDR2 SMNVEV (reference sequence). CDR3 sequence reads: CASSPLGLAGGGGELFF. The CDR3 DNA follows: TGTGCCAGCAGTCCCCTCGGACTAGCGGGAGGAGGCGGGGAGCTGTTTTTT.

The rearrangement joins TRBV30 to TRBJ2-5, with 11 bases fitting TRBD2. This CDR3 has 15 residues. The V gene's germline CDR1 is GTSNPN and CDR2 SVGIG (reference sequence). The ends lost 2 bases at V and 4 bases at J; junction bases unmatched: 6. Here the CDR3 DNA reads TGTGCCTGGAGTATGGGACTAGCGGTCGGAGAGACCCAGTACTTC. Residues: CAWSMGLAVGETQYF. Looking up the rest from reference TRBV30 and TRBJ2-5 gives the full variable domain: SQTIHQWPATLVQPVGSPLSLECTVEGTSNPNLYWYRQAAGRGLQLLFYSVGIGQISSEVPQNLSASRPQDRQFILSSKKLLLSDSGFYLCAWSMGLAVGETQYFGPGTRLLVL.

V and J are TRBV6-2 or TRBV6-3 and TRBJ2-7; TRBD1 is a possible D gene (6 bases). CDR1 and CDR2 from the germline V gene are MNHEY and SVGEGT. The CDR3 has 14 residues. V shed 5 bases and J shed 6 bases, with 17 bases lying between them. CDR3 sequence: CASSANRVGSEQYF. CDR3 sequence (DNA): TGTGCCAGCAGTGCGAACAGGGTAGGTTCCGAGCAGTACTTC.

This chain links TRBV10-1 with TRBJ1-5; the D is unclear. This CDR3 is built from 12 residues. Germline V lookup: CDR1 WNHNN, CDR2 SYGVQD (reference sequence). The V and J ends lost 0 bases and 11 bases respectively, with 8 bases between them. The DNA for the CDR3 is TGCGCCAGCAGTGAGTCGGGAGGCACCCAGCATTTT. It translates to CASSESGGTQHF.

The J gene is TRBJ1-3, the V gene TRBV19, with unresolved D. Trimming took off 5 bases at V and 0 bases at J, with 8 bases between the two ends. This CDR3 spans 14 amino acids. The germline gives CDR1 LNHDA, CDR2 SQIVND (reference sequence). CDR3 sequence reads: CASSFLTSGNTIYF. As DNA, the CDR3 is TGTGCCAGTAGTTTCCTCACCTCTGGAAACACCATATATTTT.

This clone was seen a single time. V is TRBV4-3 and J is TRBJ2-7; tentative D call: TRBD2 (5 bases). CDR1 and CDR2 (germline): LGHNA, YSLEER. CDR3 length: 15 residues. Trimming took 0 bases from V and 2 from J, leaving 11 bases between them. The CDR3 spells CASSQEPGDTYEQYF. CDR3 nucleotide sequence: TGCGCCAGCAGCCAAGAGCCCGGGGATACCTACGAGCAGTACTTC.

This chain joins TRBV9 and TRBJ2-5; the match to TRBD2 covers 7 bases. The CDR3 has 17 amino acids. Germline V lookup: CDR1 SGDLS, CDR2 YYNGEE. V was clipped by 0 bases and J by 1 base; unmatched bases: 9. The CDR3 DNA reads TGTGCCAGCAGCGTAGCGGGGGGTGACGGAGCCCAAGAGACCCAGTACTTC. Its translation: CASSVAGGDGAQETQYF.

The chain combines TRBV25-1 with TRBJ1-5; D is unresolved. The germline CDR1 and CDR2 sequences are MGHDK and SYGVNS. The CDR3 covers 14 residues. V lost 3 bases to trimming and J lost 1 base, with 7 bases between them. CDR3 sequence (DNA): TGTGCCAGCAGTGATAGTGACAGCAATCAGCCCCAGCATTTT. Its protein product is CASSDSDSNQPQHF.

The chain employs TRBV9 and TRBJ2-5; TRBD2 is a possible D gene (5 bases). The CDR3 spans 17 residues. Germline CDR1 is SGDLS and CDR2 is YYNGEE. Trimming shortened V by 3 bases and J by 0 bases, and 18 bases separated the two germline ends. The CDR3: CASSGDLGSIDQETQYF. The DNA for the CDR3 is TGTGCCAGCAGCGGAGACCTAGGGAGCATCGACCAAGAGACCCAGTACTTC.

This clone was seen only a few times. This chain links TRBV7-2 with TRBJ2-1, with a possible D match to TRBD2 (5 bases). The V end lost 2 bases, the J end lost 4 bases, and 6 bases lay between the germline ends. In germline, CDR1 is SGHTA, CDR2 FQGNSA. The CDR3 sequence is 13 residues long. In DNA form, the CDR3 reads TGTGCCAGCAGCTTACTAGCATACAATGAGCAGTTCTTC. Its translation is CASSLLAYNEQFF.

The CDR3 nucleotides are TGTGCCATCGGGCAGGGGCATGAGCAGTTCTTC. Amino acid sequence: CAIGQGHEQFF. The rearrangement links TRBV10-3 to TRBJ2-1, with D possibly matching TRBD1 (6 bases). The CDR3 totals 11 residues. V lost 8 bases and J lost 8, with 10 bases in between. Germline V gene lookup returns CDR1 ENHRY and CDR2 SYGVKD.

Only a few counts were recorded for this clone. This sequence joins TRBV25-1 and TRBJ2-4; a possible D gene is TRBD2 (5 bases). Germline V lookup: CDR1 MGHDK, CDR2 SYGVNS. With 4 bases removed from V and 8 bases from J, the gap between germline ends came to 6 bases. The CDR3 length is 11 residues. CDR3 in DNA: TGTGCCAGCAGTGTCGGGGACATTCAGTACTTC. Protein: CASSVGDIQYF.

The CDR3 loop reads CASSVLGSYNEQFF. The CDR3 DNA reads TGTGCCAGCAGCGTACTTGGGTCCTACAATGAGCAGTTCTTC. The gene calls are TRBV9 and TRBJ2-1; no clear D gene. CDR1 is SGDLS, CDR2 YYNGEE, per germline. The V and J ends lost 1 base and 1 base respectively, with 6 bases between them. This CDR3 has 14 residues.

This chain links TRBV11-2 with TRBJ1-4; TRBD1 is a possible D gene (5 bases). This CDR3 is built from 16 residues. V was pared by 4 bases and J by 5 bases, with 17 bases between. Germline V gene lookup returns CDR1 SGHAT and CDR2 FQNNGV. The CDR3 spells CASSWLLGGANEKLFF. CDR3 bases: TGTGCCAGCAGCTGGTTGTTAGGTGGGGCGAATGAAAAACTGTTTTTT. The entire variable domain, with the rest obtained from reference TRBV11-2 and TRBJ1-4, is as follows: EAGVAQSPRYKIIEKRQSVAFWCNPISGHATLYWYQQILGQGPKLLIQFQNNGVVDDSQLPKDRFSAERLKGVDSTLKIQPAKLEDSAVYLCASSWLLGGANEKLFFGSGTQLSVL.

The V call is TRBV12-3 or TRBV12-4, the J call TRBJ1-2; D gene ambiguous. CDR3 length: 12 amino acids. Trimming cost V 5 bases and J 8 bases, with 12 bases left between them. This CDR3 reads CASSNILGGYTF. The CDR3 DNA reads as TGTGCCAGCAGTAACATCCTCGGGGGCTACACCTTC.

The chain uses TRBV27 and TRBJ1-6; perhaps TRBD1 as D (6 bases). The germline V gene has CDR1 MNHEY and CDR2 SMNVEV (reference sequence). The CDR3 consists of 14 residues. The V end lost 3 bases, the J end lost 7 bases, and 10 bases lay between the germline ends. CDR3 nucleotides: TGTGCCAGCAGTTTTTTGACAGGCAATTCACCCCTCCACTTT. It translates to CASSFLTGNSPLHF.

V gene TRBV7-9 combines with J gene TRBJ2-5; D gene unclear. The CDR3 sequence is 12 residues long. Germline V CDR1 and CDR2: SEHNR, FQNEAQ (reference sequence). Between the trimmed V and J ends, which lost 2 bases and 5 bases, there was a span of 6 bases. CDR3 sequence (DNA): TGTGCCAGCAGCTTATTCTCTGAGACCCAGTACTTC. Its protein is CASSLFSETQYF.

CDR3 nucleotide sequence: TGTGCCAGCAGTTTATTACCCACTAATGAAAAACTGTTTTTT. This encodes CASSLLPTNEKLFF. The chain has TRBV28 and TRBJ1-4; no clear D gene. The CDR3 consists of 14 residues. V lost 1 base to trimming and J lost 2 bases, with 5 bases between them. Germline V gene lookup returns CDR1 MDHEN and CDR2 SYDVKM. Complete variable domain (other parts from reference TRBV28 and TRBJ1-4): DVKVTQSSRYLVKRTGEKVFLECVQDMDHENMFWYRQDPGLGLRLIYFSYDVKMKEKGDIPEGYSVSREKKERFSLILESASTNQTSMYLCASSLLPTNEKLFFGSGTQLSVL.

This chain joins TRBV28 and TRBJ2-6; 12 bases agree with TRBD1. The CDR3 consists of 17 residues. Trimming at V came to 8 bases and at J to 3 bases, leaving 8 bases not matched to a gene. CDR1 is MDHEN, CDR2 SYDVKM, per germline. The CDR3 DNA is TGTGCCAGCTTCCCGGGACAGGGGGCCGGTGGGGCCAACGTCCTGACTTTC. It translates to CASFPGQGAGGANVLTF.